This TCR beta chain was obtained from a study of T cells in Graves' hyperthyroidism and ophthalmopathy. The investigators amplified TCR beta CDR3 regions from RNA transcripts. First-round RT-PCR of the TCR CDR3 relied on the HTBI primer set. TCRdb re-called the multiplex PCR reads through MiXCR, storing one row per CDR3 protein. The sample has hundreds of thousands of distinct CDR3 sequences; 45% are singletons. Study observations and caveats: Progression to ophthalmopathy was predicted a median of about six months early.

The V end lost 6 bases, the J end lost 6 bases, and 11 bases lay between the germline ends. Germline CDR1 is DFQATT and CDR2 is SNEGSKA (reference sequence). The CDR3 extends over 12 amino acids. This clonotype was seen more than once but under ten times. Its antigen is unknown. The V gene is TRBV20-1, the J gene TRBJ2-2, with D possibly TRBD1 on 5 matching bases. Sequenced input: peripheral blood or thyroid tissue (not recorded which). The TCR was taken from an adult man with Graves' disease, either hyperthyroidism or ophthalmopathy (not recorded which). CDR3 protein: CSATVGAGELFF. The CDR3 bases are TGCAGTGCCACAGTAGGGGCCGGGGAGCTGTTTTTT.